The 5 T cell receptor beta chains below all came from one sample that was sequenced in a study of vaccination effects on CD4 cells after COVID-19. This table comes from immunoSEQ multiplex PCR, and its TCRdb copy is limited to in-frame clones, with some not included. The repertoire has roughly 56,000 clones, about 80% of them found once; the top ten carry 1.2%. Viral peptide pools were used in the ViraFEST assay to expand antigen-specific CD4+ T cells, and sequencing came afterward. Subsequent to a culture period of 10 to 11 days, CD4+ T cells were isolated. Participants completed two doses of the BNT162b2 or mRNA-1273 vaccine. Antigens for these TCRs are unknown. Sequencing was performed on CD4+ T cells from PBMCs cultured with HCoV-229E spike peptides, taken after COVID-19 vaccination. The receptors were gathered from a human donor who received a COVID-19 vaccine.

The gene calls are TRBV5-8 and TRBJ1-3, with a possible D match to TRBD1 (5 bases). The V end lost 2 bases, the J end lost 1 base, and 13 bases lay between the germline ends. This CDR3 spans 16 amino acids. Germline V gives CDR1 SGHTS, CDR2 YDEGEE. CDR3 DNA: TGTGCCAGCAGCTTATACTTAGGGGAATCTGGAAACACCATATATTTT. Its translation: CASSLYLGESGNTIYF. Using reference TRBV5-8 and TRBJ1-3 for the parts outside the CDR3, the full variable domain is EAGVTQSPTHLIKTRGQQATLRCSPISGHTSVYWYQQALGLGLQFLLWYDEGEERNRGNFPPRFSGRQFPNYSSELNVNALELEDSALYLCASSLYLGESGNTIYFGEGSWLTVV.

The chain uses TRBV7-2 and TRBJ1-1, with D maybe TRBD1 (6 bases). CDR1 is SGHTA and CDR2 is FQGNSA in the germline V gene. V was cut by 1 base and J by 11 bases, with 11 bases left in between. This CDR3 spans 12 amino acids. The CDR3 sequence is CASSLGFGGAFF. In DNA form, the CDR3 reads TGTGCCAGCAGCTTAGGTTTTGGGGGCGCTTTCTTT.

The V call is TRBV7-3, the J call TRBJ1-5, with D maybe TRBD1 (6 bases). This CDR3 has 13 amino acids. Looked up from germline, CDR1 is SGHTA and CDR2 is FQGTGA. Trimming removed 3 bases from V and 8 bases from J, with 11 bases in between. The CDR3 region is CASSLTGSEPQHF. In nucleotides, the CDR3 is TGTGCCAGCAGCTTGACAGGATCGGAGCCCCAGCATTTT.

The chain employs TRBV5-6 and TRBJ2-7; 8 bases fit TRBD1. The CDR3 totals 16 residues. V was pared by 3 bases and J by 0 bases, with 8 bases of the junction left unmatched. CDR1 and CDR2 from the germline V gene are SGHDT and YYEEEE. CDR3 DNA sequence: TGTGCCAGCAGCTCCTGCGACAGGGGATACTCCTACGAGCAGTACGTC. This codes for CASSSCDRGYSYEQYV.

The rearrangement joins TRBV21-1 to TRBJ2-1; the table's D call, TRBD1, was not checked against the DNA. TRBV21-1 is classified as a pseudogene. The CDR3 length is 14 residues. Written as DNA, the CDR3 is TGTGCCAGCAGCAAAATAGGGGCCAGCTATGAGCAGTTCTTC. It specifies CASSKIGASYEQFF.